The 11 T cell receptor beta chains below were found in one sample sequenced in a study of CD8 T cells in ankylosing spondylitis. TCRdb ran MiXCR on the 5' RACE reads and lists one entry per CDR3 protein. The sample carries more than 150,000 distinct CDR3 sequences, 10% to 15% recorded once. The sequenced sample was blood, either unsorted or a sorted T cell fraction (not recorded which). The receptors originated from a female donor with ankylosing spondylitis or in good health (not recorded which).

This clonotype was observed many times. The V call is TRBV6-1, the J call TRBJ2-4; D uncertain. In germline, CDR1 is MNHNS, CDR2 SASEGT. The CDR3 runs to 14 residues. The CDR3 DNA is TGTGCAAGTAAATCCCCTACCCCAGAGGACATTCAGTACTTC. Its translation: CASKSPTPEDIQYF.

This clonotype has ten or more counts. The rearrangement uses TRBV27 and TRBJ2-7; D is possibly TRBD1 (5 bases). The CDR3 length is 13 residues. Trimming stripped 3 bases from V and 2 bases from J, with 8 bases between. Germline V lookup: CDR1 MNHEY, CDR2 SMNVEV (reference sequence). The CDR3 is CASSLTVTYEQYF. For the CDR3, the DNA is TGTGCCAGCAGTTTGACAGTTACCTACGAGCAGTACTTC.

This clonotype came up a few times. The chain employs TRBV3-1 and TRBJ2-1; D may match TRBD1 or TRBD2 (5 bases each). Trimming took off 4 bases at V and 0 bases at J, with 13 bases between the two ends. CDR3 length: 16 amino acids. The germline gives CDR1 LGHDT, CDR2 YNNKEL (reference sequence). DNA for the CDR3: TGTGCCAGCAGCCCGGTCGGGGCAAGCTCCTACAATGAGCAGTTCTTC. It is translated as CASSPVGASSYNEQFF.

This clonotype was seen a few times. The rearrangement joins TRBV7-2 to TRBJ1-3; D uncertain. This CDR3 comprises 13 residues. Trimming shortened V by 6 bases and J by 4 bases, and 10 bases separated the two germline ends. CDR1 and CDR2 (germline): SGHTA, FQGNSA. This CDR3 is CASRAIVGNTIYF. The DNA of the CDR3 is TGTGCCAGCAGAGCGATCGTCGGAAACACCATATATTTT.

This clonotype showed up many times. This rearrangement joins TRBV28 to TRBJ1-1, with D possibly being TRBD1 (5 bases). The CDR3 totals 13 residues. Germline CDR1 reads MDHEN; CDR2 reads SYDVKM. V was trimmed by 7 bases and J by 5 bases, leaving 14 bases between them. The DNA for the CDR3 is TGTGCCAGCACCATTGGGGGGTTAACTGAAGCTTTCTTT. Translating it yields CASTIGGLTEAFF.

This clonotype was seen only a few times. This sequence joins TRBV27 and TRBJ2-3; 10 bases are shared with TRBD2. V was pared by 7 bases and J by 3 bases, with 7 bases of the junction left unmatched. The CDR3 contains 15 residues. CDR1 MNHEY and CDR2 SMNVEV come from the germline V gene (reference sequence). CDR3 sequence reads: CASNLASGRTDTQYF. CDR3 sequence (DNA): TGTGCCAGCAACCTCGCTAGCGGGAGAACAGATACGCAGTATTTT.

This clonotype was seen many times. V gene TRBV5-1 combines with J gene TRBJ1-1, with a weak D call TRBD1 (5 bases). This CDR3 is built from 11 residues. V dropped 0 bases and J dropped 11 bases, with 8 bases sitting between them. Germline V gene sequence: CDR1 SGHRS, CDR2 YFSETQ. The CDR3 DNA reads TGCGCCAGCAGCTTGGACAGGTATGCTTTCTTT. This codes for CASSLDRYAFF.

This clonotype was recorded many times. V is TRBV10-3 and J is TRBJ2-1, with 8 bases matching TRBD2. With 10 bases clipped from V and 4 bases from J, the junction kept 9 bases outside the gene matches. CDR1 and CDR2 from the germline V gene are ENHRY and SYGVKD. The CDR3 has 14 residues. The CDR3 loop is CATVEGLGYNEQFF. Here the CDR3 DNA reads TGTGCCACCGTTGAGGGACTAGGTTACAATGAGCAGTTCTTC.

This clonotype occurred many times. The chain recombines TRBV28 with TRBJ1-2, with D possibly matching TRBD1 (5 bases). Trimming shortened V by 6 bases and J by 0 bases, and 14 bases separated the two germline ends. The V gene's germline CDR1 is MDHEN and CDR2 SYDVKM. The CDR3 consists of 15 residues. Here the CDR3 reads CASRITGGANYGYTF. The CDR3 DNA sequence: TGTGCCAGCAGGATAACAGGAGGAGCTAACTATGGCTACACCTTC.

This clonotype was observed a few times. The CDR3 DNA reads TGTGCCAGCAGCGTCGGGAGCTTGGGGGACGAGCAGTACTTC. This gives the protein CASSVGSLGDEQYF. The chain joins TRBV9 to TRBJ2-7, with D maybe TRBD2 (6 bases). The CDR3 loop spans 14 amino acids. The V and J ends lost 2 bases and 5 bases respectively, with 14 bases between them. Germline CDR1 and CDR2: SGDLS and YYNGEE. The complete variable domain, with remaining parts taken from reference TRBV9 and TRBJ2-7, reads DSGVTQTPKHLITATGQRVTLRCSPRSGDLSVYWYQQSLDQGLQFLIQYYNGEERAKGNILERFSAQQFPDLHSELNLSSLELGDSALYFCASSVGSLGDEQYFGPGTRLTVT.

This sequence joins TRBV6-2 or TRBV6-3 and TRBJ2-6; D is unresolved. The CDR3 extends over 16 amino acids. Germline V gives CDR1 MNHEY, CDR2 SVGEGT. V was pared by 8 bases and J by 0 bases, with 14 bases between. CDR3 in amino acids: CASHLTYSSGANVLTF. CDR3 coding DNA: TGTGCCAGCCATTTAACGTACAGCTCTGGGGCCAACGTCCTGACTTTC.